This T cell receptor (beta chain) was identified during a study of cytomegalovirus exposure and HLA in healthy donors. Germline V gene data show CDR1 as MNHNS and CDR2 as SASEGT. The CDR3 runs 12 residues. With 0 bases removed from V and 7 bases from J, the gap between germline ends came to 7 bases. The PCR used 60 Vbeta and 13 Jbeta primers. Method: immunoSEQ multiplex PCR; TCRdb's copy keeps in-frame clones and lacks some. The table records about 190,000 clones, over 60% of them present only once. Whereas donors were nominally healthy upon sampling, unrecorded immune exposures were probable. The clonotype comes from a man aged 25 to 40 in good health and CMV-seropositive. The rearrangement links TRBV6-1 to TRBJ2-7; possibly TRBD1 for D (5 bases). Sequenced material: PBMCs. CDR3 DNA sequence: TGTGCCAGCAGTGAAGCGAAGGGGGAGCAGTACTTC. Protein sequence: CASSEAKGEQYF.